One sample yielded the 17 T cell receptor beta chains listed below, sequenced in a study of monozygotic twins with inflammatory bowel disease. TCRdb reanalyzed the 5' RACE reads and collapses them to one entry per CDR3 protein, without DNA. The ten top clones account for approximately 2.5%, within a sample of roughly 140,000 distinct CDR3 sequences. The sample taken for sequencing was blood. The receptors stem from a human donor with ulcerative colitis or Crohn's disease, or a healthy co-twin of an affected twin (not recorded which).

The V and J genes are TRBV7-2 and TRBJ1-4; TCRdb outputs TRBD1, but without DNA this stays unchecked. CDR1 and CDR2 (germline): SGHTA, FQGNSA. The CDR3 loop spans 17 amino acids. The CDR3 region is CASSLASLRGYNEKLFF.

The V gene is TRBV20-1, the J gene TRBJ1-6; with no DNA, the TCRdb D assignment of TRBD1 cannot be verified. This CDR3 is built from 15 residues. The V gene's germline CDR1 is DFQATT and CDR2 SNEGSKA (reference sequence). CDR3 sequence reads: CSARDRGAADSPLHF.

This rearrangement joins TRBV20-1 to TRBJ1-1; without DNA, the TCRdb call of TRBD1 cannot be checked. Looked up from germline, CDR1 is DFQATT and CDR2 is SNEGSKA (reference sequence). The CDR3 is made up of 15 amino acids. This CDR3 reads CSARKTGVRDTEAFF.

The chain employs TRBV24-1 and TRBJ2-1. CDR3 length: 15 amino acids. Germline V lookup: CDR1 KGHDR, CDR2 SFDVKD. CDR3 protein: CATSDWRIPDNEQFF.

This chain joins TRBV6-2 or TRBV6-3 and TRBJ1-5; TCRdb reports TRBD1, a call that lacks DNA to check it against. This CDR3 has 13 residues. The germline CDR1 and CDR2 sequences are MNHEY and SVGEGT. The CDR3 sequence is CASSQGGNQPQHF.

J is TRBJ2-2 and V is TRBV7-9; checking the TCRdb D call of TRBD2 is not possible without DNA. Germline values: CDR1 SEHNR, CDR2 FQNEAQ (reference sequence). This CDR3 is 16 amino acids long. This CDR3 is CASSLNSLRGTGELFF.

The chain joins TRBV7-2 to TRBJ1-1; with no DNA, the TCRdb D assignment of TRBD1 cannot be verified. The germline CDR1 and CDR2 sequences are SGHTA and FQGNSA. The CDR3 spans 11 residues. The CDR3 is CASSRGTGPFF.

This chain connects TRBV7-2 to TRBJ1-4; TCRdb picks TRBD1, but there is no DNA to check that call. The germline V gene encodes CDR1 SGHTA and CDR2 FQGNSA. The CDR3 length is 14 residues. The CDR3 reads CASSFDRVYEKLFF.

The genes are TRBV18 and TRBJ2-7; no DNA is available, so the TRBD1 call from TCRdb remains unchecked. This CDR3 contains 16 residues. The germline CDR1 and CDR2 sequences are KGHSH and LQKENI. CDR3 region: CASSPSPVRFVHEQYF.

The chain is built from TRBV5-1 and TRBJ2-7. The CDR3 spans 11 residues. CDR1 and CDR2 from the germline V gene are SGHRS and YFSETQ. CDR3: CASSVQNEQYF.

The J gene is TRBJ2-7, the V gene TRBV4-3; TCRdb indicates TRBD2, and absent DNA this call remains unverified. This CDR3 has 16 residues. The V gene's germline CDR1 is LGHNA and CDR2 YSLEER. CDR3 in amino acids: CASSQDMGLTAYEQYF.

The chain joins TRBV5-1 to TRBJ2-1; TCRdb returns TRBD1, unconfirmable since there is no DNA. The CDR3 is 16 amino acids. The germline V gene has CDR1 SGHRS and CDR2 YFSETQ. The CDR3 loop is CASSRAPGQGVNEQFF.

The chain employs TRBV4-3 and TRBJ1-6; there is no DNA to check the TCRdb D call of TRBD1. CDR3 size: 18 residues. In germline, CDR1 is LGHNA, CDR2 YSLEER. The CDR3 reads CASSQDQNRGLINSPLHF.

The chain recombines TRBV3-1 with TRBJ2-1; TCRdb's D call, TRBD2, is unchecked because there is no DNA. This CDR3 comprises 14 residues. Germline CDR1 is LGHDT and CDR2 is YNNKEL (reference sequence). The chain's CDR3 is CASSRPDLGGEQFF.

The V and J genes are TRBV20-1 and TRBJ1-1; TCRdb's assignment of TRBD1 cannot be checked, as there is no DNA. The CDR3 consists of 14 residues. CDR1 and CDR2 from the germline V gene are DFQATT and SNEGSKA (reference sequence). The CDR3: CSAHKEGVRTEAFF.

The chain is built from TRBV5-1 and TRBJ2-1. CDR1 SGHRS and CDR2 YFSETQ come from the germline V gene. The CDR3 is 13 residues long. This CDR3 reads CASSLVKHNEQFF. Drawing the rest from reference TRBV5-1 and TRBJ2-1, the complete variable domain is KAGVTQTPRYLIKTRGQQVTLSCSPISGHRSVSWYQQTPGQGLQFLFEYFSETQRNKGNFPGRFSGRQFSNSRSEMNVSTLELGDSALYLCASSLVKHNEQFFGPGTRLTVL.

The rearrangement links TRBV12-3 or TRBV12-4 to TRBJ2-1; TCRdb gives TRBD1 as the D gene, but with no DNA this cannot be confirmed. This CDR3 has 16 residues. The CDR3 here is CASRLLPGPVVNEQFF.